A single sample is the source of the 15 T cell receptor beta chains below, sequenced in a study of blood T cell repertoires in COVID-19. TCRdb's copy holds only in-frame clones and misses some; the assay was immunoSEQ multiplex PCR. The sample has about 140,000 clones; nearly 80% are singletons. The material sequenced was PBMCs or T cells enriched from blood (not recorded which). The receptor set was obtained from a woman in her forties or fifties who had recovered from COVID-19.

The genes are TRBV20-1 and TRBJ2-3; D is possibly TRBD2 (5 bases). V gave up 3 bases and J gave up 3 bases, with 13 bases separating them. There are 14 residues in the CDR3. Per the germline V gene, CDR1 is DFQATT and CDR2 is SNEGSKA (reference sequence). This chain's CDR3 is CSASIGLATDTQYF. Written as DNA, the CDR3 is TGCAGTGCTAGTATCGGCTTAGCGACAGATACGCAGTATTTT.

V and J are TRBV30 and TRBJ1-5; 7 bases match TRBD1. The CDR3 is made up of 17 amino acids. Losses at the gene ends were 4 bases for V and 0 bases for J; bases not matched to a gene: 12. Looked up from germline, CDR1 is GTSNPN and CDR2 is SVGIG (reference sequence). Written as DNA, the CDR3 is TGTGCCTGGATGCCCGGGACAGCGGTATATAGCAATCAGCCCCAGCATTTT. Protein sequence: CAWMPGTAVYSNQPQHF.

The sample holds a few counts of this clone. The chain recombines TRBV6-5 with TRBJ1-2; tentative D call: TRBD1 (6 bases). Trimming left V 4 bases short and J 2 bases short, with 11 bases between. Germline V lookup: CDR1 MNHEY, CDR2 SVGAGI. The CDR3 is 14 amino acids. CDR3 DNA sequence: TGTGCCAGCAGTTTCGCCACAGGGAACTATGGCTACACCTTC. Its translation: CASSFATGNYGYTF.

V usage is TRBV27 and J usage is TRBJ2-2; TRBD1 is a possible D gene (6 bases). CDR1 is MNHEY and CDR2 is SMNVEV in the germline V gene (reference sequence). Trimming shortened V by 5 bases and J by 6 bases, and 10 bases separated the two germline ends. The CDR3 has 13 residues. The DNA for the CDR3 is TGTGCCAGCAGTCCCGGGACACCCGGGGAGCTGTTTTTT. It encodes CASSPGTPGELFF.

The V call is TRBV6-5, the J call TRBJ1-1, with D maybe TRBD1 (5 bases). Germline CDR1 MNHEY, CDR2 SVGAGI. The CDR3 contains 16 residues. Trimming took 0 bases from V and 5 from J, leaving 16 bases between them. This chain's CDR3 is CASSYSISGGGTEAFF. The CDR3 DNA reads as TGTGCCAGCAGTTACTCGATATCTGGCGGGGGAACTGAAGCTTTCTTT.

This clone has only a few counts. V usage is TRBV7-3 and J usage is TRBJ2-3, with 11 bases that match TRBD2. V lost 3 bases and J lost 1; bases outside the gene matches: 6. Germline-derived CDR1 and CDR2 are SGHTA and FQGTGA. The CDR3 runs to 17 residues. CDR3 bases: TGTGCCAGCAGCTTGGGCCTAGCGGGAGGTGGCACAGATACGCAGTATTTT. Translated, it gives CASSLGLAGGGTDTQYF.

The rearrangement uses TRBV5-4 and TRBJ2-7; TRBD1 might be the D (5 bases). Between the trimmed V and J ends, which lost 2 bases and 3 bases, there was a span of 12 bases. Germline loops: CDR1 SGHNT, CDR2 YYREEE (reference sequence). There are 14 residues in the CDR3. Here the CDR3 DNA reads TGTGCCAGCAGCTTTAACAGGCGCCTCTACGAGCAGTACTTC. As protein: CASSFNRRLYEQYF.

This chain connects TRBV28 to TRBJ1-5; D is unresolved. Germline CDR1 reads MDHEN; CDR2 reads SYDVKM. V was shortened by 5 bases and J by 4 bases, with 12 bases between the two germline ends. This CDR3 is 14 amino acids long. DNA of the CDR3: TGTGCCAGCAGTGGAATACAGCAGAATCAGCCCCAGCATTTT. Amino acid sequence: CASSGIQQNQPQHF.

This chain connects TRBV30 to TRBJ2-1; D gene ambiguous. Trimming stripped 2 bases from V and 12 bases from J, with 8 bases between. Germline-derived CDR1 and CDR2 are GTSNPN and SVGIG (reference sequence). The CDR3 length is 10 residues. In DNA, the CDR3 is TGTGCCTGGAGTACAACCCTGCAGTTCTTC. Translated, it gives CAWSTTLQFF.

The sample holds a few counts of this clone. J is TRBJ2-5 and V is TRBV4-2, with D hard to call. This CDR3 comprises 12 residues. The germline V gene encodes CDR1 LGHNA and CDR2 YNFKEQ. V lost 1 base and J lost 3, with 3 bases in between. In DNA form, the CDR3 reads TGTGCCAGCAGCCAAGGAGAAGAGACCCAGTACTTC. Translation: CASSQGEETQYF.

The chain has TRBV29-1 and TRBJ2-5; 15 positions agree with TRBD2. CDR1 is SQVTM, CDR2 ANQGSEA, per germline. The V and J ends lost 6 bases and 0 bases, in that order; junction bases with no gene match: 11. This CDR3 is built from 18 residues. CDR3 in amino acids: CSVAGTSGGKMYQETQYF. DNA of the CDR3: TGCAGCGTGGCCGGGACTAGCGGGGGGAAAATGTACCAAGAGACCCAGTACTTC.

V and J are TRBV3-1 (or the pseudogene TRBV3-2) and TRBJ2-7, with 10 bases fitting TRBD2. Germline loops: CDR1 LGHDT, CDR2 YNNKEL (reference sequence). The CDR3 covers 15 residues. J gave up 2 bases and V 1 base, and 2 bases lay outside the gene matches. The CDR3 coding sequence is TGTGCCAGCAGCCAAGGGACTAGCGGAACCTACGAGCAGTACTTC. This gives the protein CASSQGTSGTYEQYF.

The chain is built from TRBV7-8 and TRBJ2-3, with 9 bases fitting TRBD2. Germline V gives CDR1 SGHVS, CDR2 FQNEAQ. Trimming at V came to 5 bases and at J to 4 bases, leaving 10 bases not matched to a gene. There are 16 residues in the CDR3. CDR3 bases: TGTGCCAGCAGCCCCTGGCTAGCGGGAAAATCAGATACGCAGTATTTT. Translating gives CASSPWLAGKSDTQYF.

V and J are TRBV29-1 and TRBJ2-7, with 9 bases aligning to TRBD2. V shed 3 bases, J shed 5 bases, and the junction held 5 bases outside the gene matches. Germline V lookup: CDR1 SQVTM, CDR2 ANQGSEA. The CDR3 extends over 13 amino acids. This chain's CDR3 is CSVDGLAGNEQYF. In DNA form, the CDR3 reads TGCAGCGTTGACGGTCTAGCGGGAAACGAGCAGTACTTC.

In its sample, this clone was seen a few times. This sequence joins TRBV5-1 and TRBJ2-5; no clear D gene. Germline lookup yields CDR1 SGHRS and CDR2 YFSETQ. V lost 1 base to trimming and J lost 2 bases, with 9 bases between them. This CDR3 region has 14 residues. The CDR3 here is CASSLSRIQETQYF. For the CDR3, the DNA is TGCGCCAGCAGCTTGTCTAGAATACAAGAGACCCAGTACTTC. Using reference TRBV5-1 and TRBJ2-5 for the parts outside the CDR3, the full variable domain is KAGVTQTPRYLIKTRGQQVTLSCSPISGHRSVSWYQQTPGQGLQFLFEYFSETQRNKGNFPGRFSGRQFSNSRSEMNVSTLELGDSALYLCASSLSRIQETQYFGPGTRLLVL.